This TCR beta chain stems from a study of blood T cell repertoires in COVID-19. The overall study: Whether acute or convalescent, the COVID-19 samples came from the United States, Italy and Spain. PBMCs, B-cell-depleted T cells, or T cells provided the cDNA or gDNA that made up the material.

Germline values: CDR1 LGHNA, CDR2 YSLEER. CDR3 length: 15 residues. V lost 0 bases, J lost 11 bases, and 10 bases stayed unmatched. How the authors handled the data: Estimates of nucleated cell counts were drawn from the amplification of reference gene primers. Libraries were prepared by immunoSEQ multiplex PCR; TCRdb keeps only in-frame clonotypes and omits some of them. The V and J calls and clone size were taken over from that table, and D and trimming were inferred from the DNA. This table has 200,000 to 250,000 clones, approximately 81% appearing once. This clone was seen a single time. Sequencing used peripheral blood. This chain joins TRBV4-3 and TRBJ1-3, with 7 nucleotides matching TRBD1. The clonotype comes from a woman in her sixties who had recovered from COVID-19. The CDR3 reads CASSQEVVGGASIYF. Written as DNA, the CDR3 is TGCGCCAGCAGCCAAGAAGTGGTAGGGGGCGCTTCCATATATTTT.